Listed below are T cell receptor beta chains from one sample, sequenced in a study of T cell changes during pregnancy in multiple sclerosis. Sequencing used immunoSEQ multiplex PCR; TCRdb keeps in-frame clones, though not all of them. This sample has tens of thousands of clones, with about 92% found just once. The specimen comprised peripheral blood, sampled in the second trimester of pregnancy. The receptor set was obtained from a female donor in good health, enrolled as a control in a pregnancy study. Each CDR3 is given with its conserved first and last residue. A D gene is named only where the DNA matches it firmly. Only some rows state a clone size, as once, few, many or a class for expanded clones.

TRBD1	-	TRBJ1-2	TRBV29-1	TGCAGCACCTGGACAGGGCGGAGATATGGCTACACCTTC	CSTWTGRRYGYTF
-	-	TRBJ2-1	TRBV4-1	TGCGCCAGCAGCCAAGTCCGGGACTCCTCCTACAATGAGCAGTTCTTC	CASSQVRDSSYNEQFF
TRBD1	-	TRBJ1-2	TRBV7-9	TGTGCCAGCAGCATGGGGACAGGGAACTATGGCTACACCTTC	CASSMGTGNYGYTF
-	-	TRBJ1-2	TRBV21-1	TGTGCCAGCAGCAAAAAGGGGCCCTATGGCTACACCTTC	CASSKKGPYGYTF
-	-	TRBJ2-2	TRBV5-1	TGCGCCAGCGGAGTGAGATTCGGTGGGGAGCTGTTTTTT	CASGVRFGGELFF
TRBD2	-	TRBJ2-3	TRBV5-1	TGCGCCAGCAGCTTGGTGGGGCAATGGACTAGCCGGCGGGATACGCAGTATTTT	CASSLVGQWTSRRDTQYF
-	-	TRBJ1-4	TRBV4-1	TGCGCCAGCAGCCAAGGGAACCCGACAGGCCAGTATCGTGAAAAACTGTTTTTT	CASSQGNPTGQYREKLFF
-	-	TRBJ2-7	TRBV18	TGTGCCAGCTCACCAAGTGAGGGCTACGAGCAGTACTTC	CASSPSEGYEQYF
-	-	TRBJ2-3	TRBV27	TGTGCCAGCAGTTTGTACTCCCCCCTAGAATACCGCACAGATACGCAGTATTTT	CASSLYSPLEYRTDTQYF
TRBD1	-	TRBJ1-2	TRBV5-1	TGCGCCAGCAGCTCGTCTCAGGGGGCGCTTAGTGGCTACACCTTC	CASSSSQGALSGYTF
TRBD1	-	TRBJ1-5	TRBV7-9	TGTGCCAGCAGCTCAATCGGGACAGGCGGCGGTCAGCCCCAGCATTTT	CASSSIGTGGGQPQHF
TRBD1	few	TRBJ2-1	TRBV7-9	TGTGCCAGCAGCCGAGGGACAGGGATCCCCTACAATGAGCAGTTCTTC	CASSRGTGIPYNEQFF
TRBD1	-	TRBJ1-1	TRBV12-5	TGTGCTAGTGGTCCCAAGCCCCGACAGGGCCGTCTGAACACTGAAGCTTTCTTT	CASGPKPRQGRLNTEAFF
-	-	TRBJ2-1	TRBV27	TGTGCCACCCAGAACTTAGGGGCCGGAGGGGAGCAGTTCTTC	CATQNLGAGGEQFF
TRBD2	many	TRBJ2-1	TRBV4-2	TGTGCCAGCAGCCAGCCAGCGGGGGGCAACCCCAATGAGCAGTTCTTC	CASSQPAGGNPNEQFF
-	-	TRBJ2-6	TRBV4-3	TGCGCCAGCAGCCAAGAGACAGCGTCCAAGTCCCATGGGGCCAACGTCCTGACTTTC	CASSQETASKSHGANVLTF
-	-	TRBJ1-2	TRBV28	TGTGCCAGCAGCGAAGAACAGGCCTATGGCTACACCTTC	CASSEEQAYGYTF
TRBD1	-	TRBJ1-3	TRBV6-5	TGTGCCAGCAGTTACTCTATGACAGGGGGAAACACCATATATTTT	CASSYSMTGGNTIYF
TRBD1	-	TRBJ2-7	TRBV9	TGTGCCAGCAGCGCAGAGAAGGGGGCGCAGACCTACGAGCAGTACTTC	CASSAEKGAQTYEQYF
TRBD2	-	TRBJ2-7	TRBV7-9	TGTGCCAGCAGCTCAGGCGCGGGGGGATACGAGCAGTACTTC	CASSSGAGGYEQYF
-	-	TRBJ2-1	TRBV19	TGTGCCAGTAGTAACCTAGCGAACTCCTACAATGAGCAGTTCTTC	CASSNLANSYNEQFF
-	-	TRBJ2-1	TRBV5-1	TGCGCCAGCAGCTTGGGAGCCGGTTGGGACAACTACAATGAGCAGTTCTTC	CASSLGAGWDNYNEQFF
-	-	TRBJ2-7	TRBV12-2	TGTGCAAGTCGCTTGGAAATTCGGCGGCCAGACTACGAGCAGTACTTC	CASRLEIRRPDYEQYF
-	-	TRBJ2-7	TRBV4-2	TGTGCCAGCAGCCCAACAGTTGGCGAGCAGTACTTC	CASSPTVGEQYF
TRBD1	-	TRBJ2-2	TRBV19	TGTGCCAGTAGCCTCTACAGGGGTAGCACCGGGGAGCTGTTTTTT	CASSLYRGSTGELFF
TRBD1	-	TRBJ1-4	TRBV5-1	TGCGCCAGCAGCTGGGGACAGGGGTCTAATGAAAAACTGTTTTTT	CASSWGQGSNEKLFF
TRBD1	-	TRBJ2-6	TRBV27	TGTGCCAGCTCCCTAGAGTGGACAGGGCTCTCTGGGGCCAACGTCCTGACTTTC	CASSLEWTGLSGANVLTF